This is a list of T cell receptor beta chains from one sample in a study of T cells in tuberculosis. This table comes from immunoSEQ multiplex PCR, and its TCRdb copy is limited to in-frame clones, with some not included. The sample lists some 25,000 clones, less than 97% occurring once. The sample taken for sequencing was PBMCs. All receptors derive from a donor under 30 with latent tuberculosis or without tuberculosis infection. The CDR3 runs from the conserved cysteine through the conserved F or W. A D gene is named only where the DNA matches it firmly. The listing skips clone size in some rows; elsewhere it reads once, few, many or a size class.

>NA|TRBV5-6|TRBJ1-6|NA
TGTGCCAGCAGCAAGGGACGGGGGAATTCACCCCTCCACTTT
CASSKGRGNSPLHF
>TRBD1|TRBV19|TRBJ1-5|NA
TGTGCCAGTAGTATAGGGACAGGGCCCAATCAGCCCCAGCATTTT
CASSIGTGPNQPQHF
>TRBD1|TRBV5-4|TRBJ1-2|NA
TGTGCCAGCAGCTCGACAGGGGAAAGGTCCTATGGCTACACCTTC
CASSSTGERSYGYTF
>TRBD1|TRBV30|TRBJ1-4|NA
TGTGCCTGGAGGCACAGGGGGGATGGAAAACTGTTTTTT
CAWRHRGDGKLFF
>NA|TRBV2|TRBJ1-1|NA
TGTGCCAACACGGAGGGTACGGGGGGGATGAACACTGAAGCTTTCTTT
CANTEGTGGMNTEAFF
>TRBD1|TRBV6-1|TRBJ1-2|NA
TGTGCCAGCAGACCAGAACCAGACAGGGGGTATGGCTACACCTTC
CASRPEPDRGYGYTF
>TRBD1|TRBV15|TRBJ1-4|NA
TGTGCCACCAGCCCTGAGGGACAGGGATATGAAAAACTGTTTTTT
CATSPEGQGYEKLFF
>TRBD1|TRBV2|TRBJ1-2|NA
TGTGCCAGCAGATCCCACGACAGGGTGAGGGGCTACACCTTC
CASRSHDRVRGYTF
>TRBD1|TRBV6-1|TRBJ2-7|NA
TGTGCCAGCAGTGAATCTGGGACAGGGGGGTACGAGCAGTACTTC
CASSESGTGGYEQYF
>TRBD1|TRBV7-9|TRBJ1-1|NA
TGTGCCAGCAGCAACAGGGGTGCGTCGGTTGTCGGGACTGAAGCTTTCTTT
CASSNRGASVVGTEAFF
>TRBD1|TRBV7-9|TRBJ1-1|once
TGTGCCAGCAGCTTAGAAGGGGGCCTTGAAGCTTTCTTT
CASSLEGGLEAFF
>NA|TRBV30|TRBJ2-1|NA
TGTGCCTGGAGTGTACGCCGAGGGTACGAGCAGTTCTTC
CAWSVRRGYEQFF
>TRBD2|TRBV6-4|TRBJ2-5|once
TGTGCCAGCAGTGAGAACAGCGGGGGGGCCGGGAGAGAGACCCAGTACTTC
CASSENSGGAGRETQYF
>NA|TRBV4-1|TRBJ2-3|NA
TGCGCCAGCAGCCAAACCAGTACAGATACGCAGTATTTT
CASSQTSTDTQYF
>TRBD1|TRBV5-1|TRBJ1-2|NA
TGCGCCAGCAGCTTGGATGGGACAGGGGCTGGCTACACCTTC
CASSLDGTGAGYTF
>TRBD1|TRBV5-6|TRBJ1-2|NA
TGTGCCAGCAGCACGTTCACAGGGGCCGGGTATTATGGCTACACCTTC
CASSTFTGAGYYGYTF
>NA|TRBV6-1|TRBJ1-5|once
TGTGCCTCTGGAAAGGGGATGGAGCCCCAGCATTTT
CASGKGMEPQHF
>NA|TRBV7-2|TRBJ1-2|few
TGTGCCAGCAGCTTGGACAGACCGACTTCCTATGGCTACACCTTC
CASSLDRPTSYGYTF
>NA|TRBV2|TRBJ1-4|NA
TGTGCCAGCAGTGAACAGGGTAGCACTAATGAAAAACTGTTTTTT
CASSEQGSTNEKLFF
>NA|TRBV6-1|TRBJ2-7|NA
TGTGCCAGCAGTGATAGGACGGGATCCTACGAGCAGTACTTC
CASSDRTGSYEQYF
>NA|TRBV2|TRBJ2-1|NA
TGTGCCAGCATCAAAAGGGAGTTACGCTCCTACAATGAGCAGTTCTTC
CASIKRELRSYNEQFF
>NA|TRBV5-8|TRBJ1-1|NA
TGTGCCAGCAGCTTGGAGGGAGGTGAAGCTTTCTTT
CASSLEGGEAFF
>NA|TRBV21-1|TRBJ1-3|medium-sized
TGTGCCAGCAGCAGGGGGCACTCTGGAAACACCATATATTTT
CASSRGHSGNTIYF
>NA|TRBV6-1|TRBJ1-1|once
TGTGCCAGCAGTCGTGGGAGTGAAGCTTTCTTT
CASSRGSEAFF
>TRBD1|TRBV6-4|TRBJ1-6|NA
TGTGCCAGCAGGGTGGACAGGATCGGTTCACCCCTCCACTTT
CASRVDRIGSPLHF
>NA|TRBV7-2|TRBJ2-3|once
TGTGCCAGCAGCTTAGCTTCGGAGGGGAGAGGTACGCAGTATTTT
CASSLASEGRGTQYF
>NA|TRBV19|TRBJ1-5|NA
TGTGCCAGTAGTATAGTTTCAGGGGTGGATCAGCCCCAGCATTTT
CASSIVSGVDQPQHF
>TRBD2|TRBV29-1|TRBJ2-1|NA
TGCAGCGTTGATTCGGCACGGACTAGCGGGGGGTCCCACAATGAGCAGTTCTTC
CSVDSARTSGGSHNEQFF
>NA|TRBV5-6|TRBJ1-2|NA
TGTGCCAGCAGCTCCGGACAGAGCCTGTATGGCTACACCTTC
CASSSGQSLYGYTF
>NA|TRBV6-1|TRBJ1-3|NA
TGTGCCAGCAGTGAATCCGACGGGGACACCATATATTTT
CASSESDGDTIYF
>TRBD2|TRBV4-2|TRBJ2-2|NA
TGTGCCAGCAGCCAAGAATGGGGCGGGGGAAACACCGGGGAGCTGTTTTTT
CASSQEWGGGNTGELFF
>TRBD2|TRBV11-2|TRBJ2-5|NA
TGTGCCAGCAGGCCTACCGGGACTAGCGAAGGGACCCAGTACTTC
CASRPTGTSEGTQYF
>NA|TRBV6-5|TRBJ1-6|NA
TGTGCCAGCAGTTACGACGGGTCAAATAATTCACCCCTCCACTTT
CASSYDGSNNSPLHF
>TRBD1|TRBV7-8|TRBJ2-1|NA
TGTGCCAGCAGCTTAGCGAGGGGGCCGCTTAATGAGCAGTTCTTC
CASSLARGPLNEQFF
>NA|TRBV2|TRBJ2-4|NA
TGTGCCAGCAGTGACGGGGGACAGAGATGGTTC
CASSDGGQRWF
>NA|TRBV7-2|TRBJ2-7|NA
TGTGCCAGCAGCTTAGACCCTAAAACTTACGAGCAGTACTTC
CASSLDPKTYEQYF
>NA|TRBV6-5|TRBJ2-5|once
TGTGCCAGCAACGCCCGGGACTACCAAGAGACCCAGTACTTC
CASNARDYQETQYF
>NA|TRBV29-1|TRBJ1-2|NA
TGCAGCGTTGATACGGGCAGGGGTAACTATGGCTACACCTTC
CSVDTGRGNYGYTF
>NA|TRBV10-1|TRBJ1-5|NA
TGCGCCAGCAGTGAGGTGGCGGGACAGCCCCAGCATTTT
CASSEVAGQPQHF
>NA|TRBV6-5|TRBJ1-2|NA
TGTGCCAGCAGTTACTCGGGGGGACGGGGCTACACCTTC
CASSYSGGRGYTF
>NA|TRBV6-4|TRBJ1-5|NA
TGTGTCTGTTGGCTTGCTTATAGCAATCAGCCCCAGCATTTT
CVCWLAYSNQPQHF
>NA|TRBV6-1|TRBJ1-1|NA
TGTGCCAGCGCAGGGTTTGGGATGAACACTGAAGCTTTCTTT
CASAGFGMNTEAFF